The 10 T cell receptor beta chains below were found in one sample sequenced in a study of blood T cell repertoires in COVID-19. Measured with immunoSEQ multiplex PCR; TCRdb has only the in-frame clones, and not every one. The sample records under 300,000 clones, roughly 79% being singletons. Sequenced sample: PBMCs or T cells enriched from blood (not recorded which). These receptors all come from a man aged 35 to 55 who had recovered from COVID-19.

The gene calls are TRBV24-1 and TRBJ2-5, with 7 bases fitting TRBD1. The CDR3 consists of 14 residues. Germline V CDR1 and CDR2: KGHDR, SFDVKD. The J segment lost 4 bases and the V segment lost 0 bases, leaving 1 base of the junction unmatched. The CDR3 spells CATSDLGDRETQYF. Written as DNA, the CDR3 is TGTGCCACCAGTGATTTGGGGGACAGAGAGACCCAGTACTTC.

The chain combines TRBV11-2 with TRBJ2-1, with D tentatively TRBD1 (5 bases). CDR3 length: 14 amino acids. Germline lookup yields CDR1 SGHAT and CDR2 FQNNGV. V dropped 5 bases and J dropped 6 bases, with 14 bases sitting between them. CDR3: CASSDLGAINEQFF. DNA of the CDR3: TGTGCCAGCAGCGACTTAGGGGCCATCAATGAGCAGTTCTTC.

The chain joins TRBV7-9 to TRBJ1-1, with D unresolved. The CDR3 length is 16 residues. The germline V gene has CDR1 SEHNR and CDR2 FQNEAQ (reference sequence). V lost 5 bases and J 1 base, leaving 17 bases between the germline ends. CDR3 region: CASSPGQGRTNTEAFF. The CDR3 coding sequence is TGTGCCAGCAGCCCGGGCCAAGGGAGAACGAACACTGAAGCTTTCTTT.

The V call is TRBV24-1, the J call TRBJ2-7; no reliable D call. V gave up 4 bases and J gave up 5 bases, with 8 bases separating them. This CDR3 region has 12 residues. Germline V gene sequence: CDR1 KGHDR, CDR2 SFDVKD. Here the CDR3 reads CATSDSVDEQYF. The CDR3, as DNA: TGTGCCACCAGTGACTCGGTTGACGAGCAGTACTTC.

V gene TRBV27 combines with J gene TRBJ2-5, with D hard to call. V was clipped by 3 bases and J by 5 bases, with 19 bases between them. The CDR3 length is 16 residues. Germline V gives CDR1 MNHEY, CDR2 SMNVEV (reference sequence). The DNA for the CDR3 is TGTGCCAGCAGTTTTAGAGGCGATTGGTCATTGGAGACCCAGTACTTC. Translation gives CASSFRGDWSLETQYF.

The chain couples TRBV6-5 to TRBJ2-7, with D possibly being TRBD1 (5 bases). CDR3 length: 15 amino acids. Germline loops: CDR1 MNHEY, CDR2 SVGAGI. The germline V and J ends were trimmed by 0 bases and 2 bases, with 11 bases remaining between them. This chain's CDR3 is CASSYSKGQTYEQYF. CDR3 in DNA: TGTGCCAGCAGTTACTCGAAGGGGCAAACCTACGAGCAGTACTTC.

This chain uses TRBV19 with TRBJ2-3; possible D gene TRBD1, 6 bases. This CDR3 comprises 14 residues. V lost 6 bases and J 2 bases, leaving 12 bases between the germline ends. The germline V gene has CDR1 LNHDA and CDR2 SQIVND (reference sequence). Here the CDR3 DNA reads TGTGCCAGTAGCCCGACAGGTATCACAGATACGCAGTATTTT. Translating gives CASSPTGITDTQYF.

CDR3 in DNA: TGTGCCAGCTCACCACCGGAGAAACAGCCCCAGCATTTT. This codes for CASSPPEKQPQHF. The genes are TRBV18 and TRBJ1-5, with D unresolved. This CDR3 is 13 amino acids long. Germline CDR1 KGHSH, CDR2 LQKENI. The germline V and J ends were trimmed by 0 bases and 7 bases, with 7 bases remaining between them.

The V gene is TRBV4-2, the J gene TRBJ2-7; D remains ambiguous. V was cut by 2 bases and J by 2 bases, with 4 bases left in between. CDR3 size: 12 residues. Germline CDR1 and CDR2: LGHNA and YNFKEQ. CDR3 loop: CASSQPTYEQYF. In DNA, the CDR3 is TGTGCCAGCAGCCAACCCACCTACGAGCAGTACTTC.

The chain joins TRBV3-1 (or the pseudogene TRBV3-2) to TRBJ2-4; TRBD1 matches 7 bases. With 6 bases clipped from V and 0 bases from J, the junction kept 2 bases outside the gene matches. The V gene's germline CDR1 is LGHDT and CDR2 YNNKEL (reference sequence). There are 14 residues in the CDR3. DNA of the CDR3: TGTGCCAGCAGACAGGGGTTAGCCAAAAACATTCAGTACTTC. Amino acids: CASRQGLAKNIQYF.